These T cell receptor beta chains were read from a single sample in a study of T cell changes during pregnancy in multiple sclerosis. Assay: immunoSEQ multiplex PCR; the TCRdb copy retains only in-frame clones and omits some. The data contain about 48,000 clones, 94% of them singletons. Specimen: CD4+ T cells from peripheral blood mononuclear cells, collected in the first trimester of pregnancy. These receptors were collected from a female donor with multiple sclerosis, enrolled in a pregnancy study. The CDR3 runs from the conserved cysteine through the conserved F or W. A D gene is named only where the DNA matches it firmly. Size is stated for part of the rows, as once, few or many counts, or as a class when the clone is expanded.

j_gene	d_gene	v_gene	len	abundance	CDR3nt	CDR3aa
TRBJ2-7	TRBD2	TRBV11-1	14	once	TGTGCCAGCAGCTTAATCCGGGGGGGCGATGAGCAGTACTTC	CASSLIRGGDEQYF
TRBJ2-7	-	TRBV2	11	-	TGTGCCAGCAGTCCACCTAGCGAGCAGTACTTC	CASSPPSEQYF
TRBJ2-3	TRBD2	TRBV5-4	17	-	TGTGCCAGCAGCTTCCCGACTAGCGGGGTAGGAACAGATACGCAGTATTTT	CASSFPTSGVGTDTQYF
TRBJ2-2	-	TRBV11-2	14	-	TGTGCCAGCAGACGACAGCCGAACACCGGGGAGCTGTTTTTT	CASRRQPNTGELFF
TRBJ1-1	-	TRBV9	15	-	TGTGCCAGCAGCCCCACCATTGGCCTGAACACTGAAGCTTTCTTT	CASSPTIGLNTEAFF
TRBJ1-5	-	TRBV5-1	16	-	TGCGCCAGATGGTTCCTAGGTTCTGGTGGCAATCAGCCCCAGCATTTT	CARWFLGSGGNQPQHF
TRBJ2-7	-	TRBV2	12	-	TGTGCCAGCAGACAGGCTATCTACGAGCAGTACTTC	CASRQAIYEQYF
TRBJ1-5	-	TRBV30	14	-	TGTGCCTGGAGTGACGGACGGGGGGGTCAGCCCCAGCATTTT	CAWSDGRGGQPQHF
TRBJ2-3	-	TRBV10-1	14	-	TGCGCCAGCAGTCGACCCCCCAGGACAGATACGCAGTATTTT	CASSRPPRTDTQYF
TRBJ2-3	-	TRBV5-1	15	-	TGCGCCAGCAGCTTGGTGTCGGAGGACACAGATACGCAGTATTTT	CASSLVSEDTDTQYF
TRBJ2-7	TRBD1	TRBV30	14	once	TGTGCCTGGAGGGACAGGGGGAGCTCCTACGAGCAGTACTTC	CAWRDRGSSYEQYF
TRBJ2-7	-	TRBV7-9	14	-	TGTGCCAGCAGGTCACCGGGAGAGTCATACGAGCAGTACTTC	CASRSPGESYEQYF
TRBJ1-3	-	TRBV6-5	13	-	TGTGCCAGCAGTCAGATCTCTGGAAACACCATATATTTT	CASSQISGNTIYF
TRBJ2-7	TRBD2	TRBV5-1	17	-	TGCGCCAGCAGCTTGGATTCTAGCGGGGAGGAATCCTACGAGCAGTACTTC	CASSLDSSGEESYEQYF
TRBJ1-4	-	TRBV10-3	15	-	TGTGCCATCAGTGAGAGTACAGGTGGGCTTGAAAAACTGTTTTTT	CAISESTGGLEKLFF
TRBJ2-2	-	TRBV5-5	17	-	TGTGCCAGCAGCCTTCGACTCTGGACAGACCTCACCGGGGAGCTGTTTTTT	CASSLRLWTDLTGELFF
TRBJ1-6	-	TRBV7-3	15	-	TGTGCCAGCAGCTCCGTCGGGGGAGGTAATTCACCCCTCCACTTT	CASSSVGGGNSPLHF
TRBJ2-7	TRBD1	TRBV10-1	14	once	TGCGCCACTTCGCAGACAGGGTCCTCCTACGAGCAGTACTTC	CATSQTGSSYEQYF
TRBJ2-3	TRBD1	TRBV27	15	-	TGTGCCAGCAGTGTGGGACAGGGCCCCACAGATACGCAGTATTTT	CASSVGQGPTDTQYF
TRBJ1-1	-	TRBV11-1	15	-	TGTGCCAGCAGCTTCCACAGCGGGGTGAACACTGAAGCTTTCTTT	CASSFHSGVNTEAFF
TRBJ2-1	TRBD2	TRBV27	15	-	TGTGCCAGCAGTTTCGGACTAGCGGGGGATATTGAGCAGTTCTTC	CASSFGLAGDIEQFF
TRBJ2-5	-	TRBV7-2	15	once	TGTGCCAGCAGCTTAAATCAGGGGCTGAGAGAGACCCAGTACTTC	CASSLNQGLRETQYF
TRBJ2-5	TRBD2	TRBV11-2	16	once	TGTGCCAGCAGCTTAGATATAGCTAGCGGGGAAGAGACCCAGTACTTC	CASSLDIASGEETQYF
TRBJ2-7	TRBD2	TRBV6-5	12	once	TGTGCCAGCAGCCCGCCGGGGGGGGAGCAGTACTTC	CASSPPGGEQYF
TRBJ1-4	-	TRBV4-2	15	-	TGTGCCAGCAGCCAAGATGAGGATAGAGGGAGTAGACTGTTTTTT	CASSQDEDRGSRLFF
TRBJ2-3	TRBD2	TRBV5-4	13	-	TGTGCCAGCAGCTTAGCGGGAGCAGATACGCAGTATTTT	CASSLAGADTQYF
TRBJ1-2	-	TRBV18	12	-	TGTGCCAGCTCACCCACAAAACAGGGAATCTCCTTC	CASSPTKQGISF
TRBJ1-2	-	TRBV5-5	14	-	TGTGCCAGCAGCCCCGGGACTTTAGGAAATGGCTACACCTTC	CASSPGTLGNGYTF
TRBJ2-5	TRBD1	TRBV5-8	15	-	TGTGCCAGCAGCTTGACAGGGGCATCCGGGGAGACCCAGTACTTC	CASSLTGASGETQYF
TRBJ1-2	-	TRBV6-4	13	-	TGTGCCAGCAGCGACGGGGCCAACTATGGCTACACCTTC	CASSDGANYGYTF
TRBJ2-3	TRBD1	TRBV4-1	16	-	TGCGCCAGCAGCCCCTGGGACAGGGGTTACACAGATACGCAGTATTTT	CASSPWDRGYTDTQYF
TRBJ2-7	TRBD2	TRBV5-4	14	-	TGTGCCAGCAGCTTAGCGGGACTAGCGGTCGAGCAGTACTTC	CASSLAGLAVEQYF
TRBJ2-5	TRBD2	TRBV5-1	13	-	TGCGCCAGCAGCTTCGGGGGAGGGGAGACCCAGTACTTC	CASSFGGGETQYF
TRBJ2-5	TRBD1	TRBV10-1	14	-	TGCGCCAGCAGTGAGGGCAGGGGGCAAGAGACCCAGTACTTC	CASSEGRGQETQYF
TRBJ1-2	-	TRBV5-4	13	-	TGTGCCAGCAGGGTAGGGGGACGTTATGGCTACACCTTC	CASRVGGRYGYTF
TRBJ2-7	TRBD1	TRBV13	14	once	TGTGCCAGCAGCTTTCAGGGGGTAAATTACGAGCAGTACTTC	CASSFQGVNYEQYF
TRBJ2-6	TRBD2	TRBV4-1	22	-	TGCGCCAGCAGCCAAGTTGCTAGCGGGGGGCCCTACCGATGGTCTGAGGCCAACGTCCTGACTTTC	CASSQVASGGPYRWSEANVLTF
TRBJ2-6	TRBD2	TRBV18	20	-	TGTGCCAGCTCACCACCGGCGGGAGGGGGCGTAGGAGGAGGGGCCAACGTCCTGACTTTC	CASSPPAGGGVGGGANVLTF
TRBJ1-2	-	TRBV6-5	13	-	TGCGCCAGCAGTTGGGACACTAACTATGGCTACACCTTC	CASSWDTNYGYTF
TRBJ2-1	-	TRBV7-3	12	-	TGTGCCAGCAGCACACAGAACAATGAGCAGTTCTTC	CASSTQNNEQFF
TRBJ2-1	TRBD2	TRBV20-1	10	-	TGCAGTGCATTAGCGGGGGCCCCATTCTTC	CSALAGAPFF
TRBJ2-2	-	TRBV5-4	15	-	TGTGCCAGCAGCTCCCGGACAGATTACACCGGGGAGCTGTTTTTT	CASSSRTDYTGELFF
TRBJ1-3	-	TRBV7-6	16	-	TGTGCCAGCAGCTCAAACAGGGTTGGATCTGGAAACACCATATATTTT	CASSSNRVGSGNTIYF
TRBJ1-6	-	TRBV9	16	-	TGTGCCAGCAGCGTAAGCGATAGCTCCTATAATTCACCCCTCCACTTT	CASSVSDSSYNSPLHF
TRBJ1-2	TRBD1	TRBV2	14	-	TGTGCCAGCAGTGAGGGACAGAGCCGTTATGGCTACACCTTC	CASSEGQSRYGYTF
TRBJ1-5	-	TRBV6-5	14	few	TGTGCCAGCAGTTTACAGGGTTGGAGTCAGCCCCAGCATTTT	CASSLQGWSQPQHF
TRBJ2-5	-	TRBV10-3	18	-	TGTGCCATCAGTGAGTCCCCCCCGGGGGCAGGGGGGAAGGAGACCCAGTACTTC	CAISESPPGAGGKETQYF
TRBJ2-1	TRBD2	TRBV5-1	15	-	TGCGCCAGCAGTTCTCTAGCGGGGGGCGCCGATGAGCAGTTCTTC	CASSSLAGGADEQFF
TRBJ2-4	TRBD1	TRBV27	14	-	TGTGCCAGCAGTTCCGGGACAGGAGTTTCTTTTCAGTACTTC	CASSSGTGVSFQYF
TRBJ1-4	-	TRBV6-5	15	-	TGTGCCAGCAGAGCAGGGGCGGGAACTAATGAAAAACTGTTTTTT	CASRAGAGTNEKLFF
TRBJ2-5	-	TRBV6-5	13	-	TGTGCCAGCAGACCCGACAGAAAAGAGACCCAGTACTTC	CASRPDRKETQYF
TRBJ1-1	-	TRBV6-5	12	-	TGTGCCAGCAGTGGGGGCTACACTGAAGCTTTCTTT	CASSGGYTEAFF